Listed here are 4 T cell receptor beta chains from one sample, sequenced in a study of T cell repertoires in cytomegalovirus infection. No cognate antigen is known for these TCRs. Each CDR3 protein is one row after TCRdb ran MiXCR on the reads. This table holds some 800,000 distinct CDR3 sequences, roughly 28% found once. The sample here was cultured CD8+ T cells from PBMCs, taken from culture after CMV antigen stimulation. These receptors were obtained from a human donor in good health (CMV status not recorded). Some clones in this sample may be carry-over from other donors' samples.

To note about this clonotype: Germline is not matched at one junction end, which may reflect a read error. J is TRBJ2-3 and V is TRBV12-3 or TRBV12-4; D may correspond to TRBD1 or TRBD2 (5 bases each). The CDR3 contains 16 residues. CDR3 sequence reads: CASGFGTQLFTDTQYF. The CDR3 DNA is TGTGCCAGCGGTTTTGGGACGCAACTATTCACAGATACGCAGTATTTT.

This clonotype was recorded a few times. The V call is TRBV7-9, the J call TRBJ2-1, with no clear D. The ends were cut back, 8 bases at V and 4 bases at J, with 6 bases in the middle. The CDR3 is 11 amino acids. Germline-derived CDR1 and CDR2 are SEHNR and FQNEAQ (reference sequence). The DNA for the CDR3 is TGTGCCAGCGGAAATTACAATGAGCAGTTCTTC. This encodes CASGNYNEQFF.

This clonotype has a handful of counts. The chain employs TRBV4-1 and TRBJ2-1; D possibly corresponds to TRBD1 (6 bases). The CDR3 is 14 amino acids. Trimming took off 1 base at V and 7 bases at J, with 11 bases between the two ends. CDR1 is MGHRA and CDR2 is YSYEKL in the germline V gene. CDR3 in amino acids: CASSQVGGLNEQFF. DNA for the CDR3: TGCGCCAGCAGCCAAGTTGGGGGCTTGAATGAGCAGTTCTTC.

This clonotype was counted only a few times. In nucleotides, the CDR3 is TGTGCCAGCAGCTCACCAGATCTTGCCTACAATGAGCAGTTCTTC. This encodes CASSSPDLAYNEQFF. The chain links TRBV7-9 to TRBJ2-1; D gene ambiguous. CDR1 SEHNR and CDR2 FQNEAQ come from the germline V gene (reference sequence). V lost 4 bases and J lost 2, with 12 bases in between. The CDR3 consists of 15 residues.